This T cell receptor beta chain was retrieved from a study of cytomegalovirus exposure and HLA in healthy donors (dated by TCRdb to between 2016 and 2019). Describing the broader study: According to an earlier analysis of 550 to 700 of the donors, about 179 million T cells yielded 90 million to 130 million unique TCR beta sequences and 276 Gb of sequence data. Approximately 300 gigabases of sequencing data and around 90 million unique TCR sequences made up an early release that covered 500 to 650 HLA-typed donors. Of the 350 to 400 genotyped donors, approximately 83% fell in the genetic ancestry cluster associated with self-reported Caucasian donors. The study was designed to test whether signatures of past pathogen exposure could be identified by cataloging public T cell receptors. The study used immunosequencing to profile the T cell repertoires of several hundred subjects and linked those repertoires to cytomegalovirus serostatus. In addition to the first cohort of approximately 670 subjects, a separate validation cohort of 120 different subjects was used. The study combined high-throughput TCR immunosequencing, statistical association of individual TCRs with disease status, and machine learning to predict cytomegalovirus infection status. A later analysis re-examined previously published TCR beta repertoires from just over 650 donors and added high-resolution HLA genotyping to investigate patterns of TCR occurrence. Rather than using new phenotypic data, the later analysis identified candidate immune exposures from TCR beta sequences and from how often those sequences occurred across donors. In an earlier analysis of 500 to 650 of the donors, high-throughput TCR beta sequencing was used to judge whether each TCR beta V gene segment behaved as functional or pseudogenic. Alongside the repertoire data, information on donor age, sex, ethnicity and CMV serostatus was compiled. In a later genetic analysis, genome-wide SNP genotypes for about 55% of the roughly 700 donors were used, and that subset was treated as a discovery cohort. All discovery cohort repertoires had been generated on a single sequencing platform. Both class I and class II loci were covered by HLA typing, at four-digit resolution. Typing coverage differed by locus: A, B, C, DRB1 and DQB1 were typed in roughly 629-630 donors, DQA1 in roughly 510, DPA1 in approximately 600, and DPB1 in roughly 470. Four or five DR-DQ haplotypes were handled as single units for association and clustering because linkage in the cohort was strong. Among about 360 genotyped donors of the cohort, an average of around 240,000 unique TCR beta nucleotide sequences were sequenced per donor, roughly 18% of them non-productive.

Preparation of the library involved the immunoSEQ multiplex PCR assay. A mixture of 60 forward primers for TCR Vbeta segments and 13 reverse primers for TCR Jbeta segments was used in the multiplex PCR. Amplification of the CDR3 region of rearranged TCR beta genes was performed with a multiplex PCR assay on genomic DNA. Amplified TCR beta libraries were sequenced as 87-base-pair reads on the Illumina HiSeq System. The paper's data handling went like this. A later analysis counted about 80 million unique TCR beta chains across the 666 repertoires, and around 9.9 million of these chains were shared by at least two donors. Raw reads were error-corrected and collapsed into unique sequences by a nearest-neighbor algorithm in which closely related sequences were merged to remove PCR and sequencing errors. CDR3 sequences were aligned to IMGT reference sequences to assign V, D and J gene segments. For a sequence to be retained, at least a six-nucleotide match to both a V gene segment and a J gene segment was required. A rearrangement counted as productive if the CDR3 had no stop codons and remained in frame with V and J, and every other rearrangement counted as non-productive. CDR3 was defined by IMGT convention, running from the second conserved V-encoded cysteine to the conserved J-encoded phenylalanine. The earlier analysis of fewer than 700 of the donors excluded sequences that lacked an unambiguous match to a single V gene segment. An earlier analysis of almost 600 of the donors classified V segments as functional when productive rearrangements were above 56.7% and as segregating when the standard deviation between donors was above 5%. A statistical classification framework was built for diagnosing cytomegalovirus status from the catalog of TCR beta chain sequences. A later analysis assigned V and J genes by comparing TCR nucleotide sequences with IMGT/GENE-DB human TR gene sequences. A later analysis assigned CDR3 sequences and most-parsimonious VDJ recombination scenarios with the TCRdist pipeline. In a later analysis, each TCR beta chain was defined by its CDR3 amino acid sequence together with its V-gene family, and reads lacking a unique V-gene family were excluded. As a way to deal with suspected cross-contamination and a sequencing artifact, a later analysis dropped hundreds of nucleotide sequences that were highly shared and had low generation probability. For each public chain, a later analysis derived a clonal expansion index from normalized ranks of inferred template counts within each repertoire. A later analysis computed generation probabilities with a VDJ recombination model fitted to out-of-frame rearrangements, and checked the results against IGoR. Hypergeometric tests were used in a later analysis to score TCR-TCR, TCR-HLA and TCR-CMV co-occurrence, with a repertoire-size bias correction applied to the TCR pairs. To estimate false discovery rates, a later analysis permuted the HLA or CMV assignments 20 times. In a later analysis, co-occurring TCRs were grouped using DBSCAN, with TCRdist sequence similarity added in when clustering inside HLA-allele-positive subsets. Repertoires with fewer than 30,000 or more than 120,000 public chains were left out of co-occurrence clustering, as were several repertoires with anomalous nucleotide sharing. TCRdb obtained this table from immuneACCESS and retained in-frame rearrangements with V and J assigned. These tables miss some clones; where compared with another copy, unresolved V genes account for less than half of the shortfall, and the remainder is unexplained. That table gives V, J and clone size, and the DNA gave D and trimming. The sample's table lists a count of roughly 140,000 clones. About 0.96% of the sample goes to the ten largest clones.

For this clone: It has no known antigen specificity.

The cohort was made up of hundreds of healthy bone marrow donors. Cohort members were all nominally healthy when sampled, although unrecorded immune exposures were likely present. The donor was CMV seronegative and was included in the group of under 450 seronegative cohort members. A peripheral blood sample was provided by each donor, and peripheral blood mononuclear cells were used for TCR beta sequencing. The Qiagen DNeasy Blood Extraction Kit was used to extract genomic DNA from the blood cell samples. What the study reported, not specific to this receptor: According to a later analysis, TCR association rates differed among HLA loci, with DRB1 alleles showing the most associated TCRs and HLA-C alleles showing the fewest. Immune exposure information for the cohort was limited to CMV serostatus. In a later analysis, HLA-associated TCR beta chains were found to be more clonally expanded and to have lower generation probabilities than equally common non-associated chains. A further reported finding was that TCR beta sequences accurately predicted the HLA-A and HLA-B alleles for most subjects in the first cohort. Correlated functional status among segregating V segments might reflect linkage disequilibrium, but an unknown experimental factor could not be ruled out. A later analysis reported that several top co-occurrence clusters appeared linked to parvovirus B19, influenza, CMV and Epstein-Barr virus. An association between a missense DCLRE1C variant and V-gene and J-gene trimming of TCR beta chains was found in a later genetic analysis and replicated in an independent cohort. It was suggested by the authors that the approach could potentially be generalized to other disease states and immunological phenotypes. Because HLA typing was missing for some donors at each locus, association tests included only the typed subset. A later analysis associated 16,951 TCR beta sequences with specific HLA alleles at a false discovery rate of 0.05. In vitro tests confirmed that three of the cytomegalovirus-associated TCR beta chains recognize cytomegalovirus antigens. A later analysis found that most CMV-associated TCR beta chains appeared HLA-restricted, with HLA associations seemingly driven largely by CMV exposure. A group of highly shared sequence variants was considered likely to be a technical artifact of the sequencing pipeline. In the study, approximately 160 TCR beta chains were listed as associated with cytomegalovirus. This cohort had only TCR beta chains sequenced, and the lack of alpha or paired-chain data limited which features could be detected. Across donors, most TCR sequences were observed very rarely, whereas some public TCRs were present in many individuals. Cytomegalovirus status was reported to be diagnosed by the classifier with high specificity and sensitivity in both the original and validation cohorts. When HLA alleles, especially DR and DQ, strongly co-occurred, attributing TCR associations to individual alleles was difficult. In a later genetic analysis, fewer N-insertions in productive TCRs were reported among donors in an Asian-associated ancestry cluster than the 666-donor mean. Over 15 rarely observed V segments, including chromosome 9 orphons, were excluded from the earlier analysis of several hundred of the donors because counts were too low. In an earlier analysis of approximately 590 of the donors, most TCR beta V segments were observed in productive rearrangements about 87% or about 30% of the time, broadly matching IMGT annotations. Roughly uniform sequencing depth across donors was assumed in presence/absence analyses, although this assumption may not hold.

This sequence was found in a male donor in good health and CMV-seronegative. Sequences were obtained from PBMCs.

The DNA reads as follows: TGTGCCAGCAGTGCTGACAGGGGCTCCGAGCAGTACTTC. Translation gives CASSADRGSEQYF. The chain links TRBV2 with TRBJ2-7; 8 nucleotides in the junction match TRBD1. V lost 4 bases and J lost 6 bases, and the count of bases not matched to a germline gene is 5. Taken from the germline V gene, the CDR1 and CDR2 loops are SNHLY and FYNNEI. The CDR3 has 13 amino acids, counting the end cysteine and phenylalanine. The kept DNA is CDR3 alone, 39 bases in frame from the first base.